This passage covers 30 T cell receptor beta chains from one sample sequenced in a study of beta chain features in type 1 diabetes. Overall study findings and caveats: There was a moderate but significant shortening of TCRB CDR3s in all four CD4+ subsets of Type 1 diabetes patients.

No antigens are known for them. Sequencing targeted expressed TCRB transcripts, as all isolated RNA had been reverse transcribed. TCRdb's copy holds only in-frame clones and misses some; the assay was immunoSEQ multiplex PCR. The sample records 120,000 to 150,000 clones, less than 15% being singletons. Sequencing input: central memory CD4+ T cells from blood. Every receptor here comes from a man in his late teens or twenties with type 1 diabetes.

This clone has just a few counts. The chain joins TRBV30 to TRBJ1-2; a weak D match, TRBD1 (6 bases). V lost 5 bases and J lost 3, with 16 bases in between. The CDR3 has 14 residues. The germline V gene encodes CDR1 GTSNPN and CDR2 SVGIG (reference sequence). CDR3 loop: CAWPPRQADYGYTF. Written as DNA, the CDR3 is TGTGCCTGGCCCCCTCGACAGGCCGACTATGGCTACACCTTC.

The V and J genes are TRBV6-1 and TRBJ1-3; D uncertain. The CDR3 is made up of 15 amino acids. Trimming took 3 bases from V and 0 from J, leaving 9 bases between them. Germline-derived CDR1 and CDR2 are MNHNS and SASEGT. The CDR3, as DNA: TGTGCCAGCAGTGACCAGGAGAGCTCTGGAAACACCATATATTTT. Amino acids: CASSDQESSGNTIYF.

J is TRBJ2-3 and V is TRBV28; D is unclear. The CDR3 extends over 15 amino acids. Germline V gene sequence: CDR1 MDHEN, CDR2 SYDVKM. The V gene lost 2 bases and the J gene lost 1 base, with 10 bases spanning the gap. The CDR3 sequence is CASSLGSDGTDTQYF. The DNA for the CDR3 is TGTGCCAGCAGTTTAGGATCAGACGGCACAGATACGCAGTATTTT.

The rearrangement joins TRBV21-1 to TRBJ1-2. TRBV21-1 is a known pseudogene. CDR3 length: 13 amino acids. This CDR3 reads CASSRGEDYGYTF. In DNA form, the CDR3 reads TGTGCCAGCAGCAGGGGAGAGGACTATGGCTACACCTTC.

The rearrangement uses TRBV25-1 and TRBJ2-1; TRBD1 or TRBD2 may be the D gene (5 bases each). The CDR3 sequence is 16 residues long. Germline V gene lookup returns CDR1 MGHDK and CDR2 SYGVNS. V was clipped by 0 bases and J by 7 bases, with 16 bases between them. CDR3 nucleotides: TGTGCCAGCAGTGAATATGGAAAGGGACCGTCGAATGAGCAGTTCTTC. This translates into CASSEYGKGPSNEQFF.

This rearrangement joins TRBV6-5 to TRBJ1-2; no clear D gene. The CDR3 is made up of 15 amino acids. Germline loops: CDR1 MNHEY, CDR2 SVGAGI. With 6 bases removed from V and 1 base from J, the gap between germline ends came to 15 bases. DNA for the CDR3: TGTGCCAGCAGCCCCGGGCTGGCAGTTAACTATGGCTACACCTTC. Encoded protein: CASSPGLAVNYGYTF.

This clone was picked up a small number of times. Possible read error: a much larger clone is one base away. The chain couples TRBV5-4 to TRBJ2-6; unclear D gene. This CDR3 has 18 residues. The germline V and J ends were trimmed by 0 bases and 5 bases, with 18 bases remaining between them. The germline gives CDR1 SGHNT, CDR2 YYREEE (reference sequence). In DNA, the CDR3 is TGTGCCAGCAGCTTGGGTGGGGTGGTCGCTAATCGGGCCAACGTCCTGACTTTC. This sequence encodes CASSLGGVVANRANVLTF.

This clone was picked up many times. The chain links TRBV7-2 to TRBJ1-2; weak D call: TRBD1 (6 bases). The CDR3 runs to 14 residues. Germline CDR1 is SGHTA and CDR2 is FQGNSA. Trimming stripped 4 bases from V and 4 bases from J, with 13 bases between. The CDR3 protein is CASSSSTGIYGYTF. The DNA of the CDR3 is TGTGCCAGCAGCTCCAGTACAGGGATCTATGGCTACACCTTC.

The sample holds many counts of this clone. The chain is built from TRBV6-1 and TRBJ1-1, with D possibly TRBD1 on 6 matching bases. The CDR3 contains 16 residues. V was clipped by 4 bases and J by 0 bases, with 15 bases between them. The V gene's germline CDR1 is MNHNS and CDR2 SASEGT. The DNA for the CDR3 is TGTGCCAGCAGTGTACAGGGAGGGGAGCTGAACACTGAAGCTTTCTTT. Amino acid sequence: CASSVQGGELNTEAFF.

The chain is built from TRBV5-1 and TRBJ1-1; D might be TRBD1 (6 bases). The CDR3 has 14 amino acids. Trimming removed 5 bases at V and 6 bases at J, with 17 bases between. Germline V CDR1 and CDR2: SGHRS, YFSETQ. CDR3 coding DNA: TGCGCCAGCAGTAAAGGACCGGGGGCTCCTGAAGCTTTCTTT. Protein: CASSKGPGAPEAFF.

The sample holds many counts of this clone. V usage is TRBV4-1 and J usage is TRBJ2-1; 10 positions agree with TRBD2. In germline, CDR1 is MGHRA, CDR2 YSYEKL. The CDR3 totals 15 residues. The trim removed 2 bases at V and 4 bases at J, leaving 2 bases unmatched. The CDR3 here is CASSQLGLAYNEQFF. DNA for the CDR3: TGCGCCAGCAGCCAACTGGGACTAGCGTACAATGAGCAGTTCTTC.

The chain recombines TRBV7-9 with TRBJ2-3, with TRBD2 matching over 10 bases. CDR3 length: 15 residues. Germline V gives CDR1 SEHNR, CDR2 FQNEAQ (reference sequence). The J segment lost 3 bases and the V segment lost 2 bases, leaving 2 bases of the junction unmatched. CDR3 residues: CASSLSGGATDTQYF. In nucleotides, the CDR3 is TGTGCCAGCAGCTTAAGCGGGGGGGCAACAGATACGCAGTATTTT. The whole variable domain, filled in from reference TRBV7-9 and TRBJ2-3, reads DTGVSQNPRHKITKRGQNVTFRCDPISEHNRLYWYRQTLGQGPEFLTYFQNEAQLEKSRLLSDRFSAERPKGSFSTLEIQRTEQGDSAMYLCASSLSGGATDTQYFGPGTRLTVL.

This chain's CDR3 is CASSEPGQRNEQFF. DNA for the CDR3: TGCGCCAGCAGCGAACCGGGACAGAGGAATGAGCAGTTCTTC. V usage is TRBV5-1 and J usage is TRBJ2-1; 7 bases line up with TRBD1. Germline V gives CDR1 SGHRS, CDR2 YFSETQ. Losses at the gene ends were 4 bases for V and 7 bases for J; bases not matched to a gene: 8. The CDR3 covers 14 residues.

This clone was observed a few times. As DNA, the CDR3 is TGTGCCAGCAGCTTGGGACAGTTGCAAAGGGACACCGGGGAGCTGTTTTTT. This sequence encodes CASSLGQLQRDTGELFF. This chain joins TRBV7-2 and TRBJ2-2, with 7 positions matching TRBD1. V dropped 3 bases and J dropped 3; count of bases not matched to a gene: 10. The germline V gene has CDR1 SGHTA and CDR2 FQGNSA. The CDR3 loop spans 17 amino acids.

This clone was counted ten times or more. This chain uses TRBV7-9 with TRBJ1-5; D is uncertain. V was shortened by 4 bases and J by 0 bases, with 10 bases between the two germline ends. Per the germline V gene, CDR1 is SEHNR and CDR2 is FQNEAQ (reference sequence). The CDR3 has 15 amino acids. In DNA form, the CDR3 reads TGTGCCAGCAGCTCCGACACGCATAGCAATCAGCCCCAGCATTTT. Protein product: CASSSDTHSNQPQHF.

V usage is TRBV14 and J usage is TRBJ2-1; TRBD2 aligns across 7 bases. CDR1 and CDR2 from the germline V gene are SGHDN and FVKESK. The J segment lost 12 bases and the V segment lost 5 bases, leaving 7 bases of the junction unmatched. The CDR3 has 12 residues. The CDR3 DNA reads as TGTGCCAGCAGCGCGGGGGTTCATGCGCAGTTCTTC. This codes for CASSAGVHAQFF.

The chain joins TRBV5-1 to TRBJ2-1; 8 bases match TRBD2. Trimming cost V 0 bases and J 6 bases; bases outside gene matches: 8. The CDR3 runs to 16 residues. Germline V gene sequence: CDR1 SGHRS, CDR2 YFSETQ. Here the CDR3 reads CASSLADSGESNEQFF. CDR3 in DNA: TGCGCCAGCAGCTTGGCCGATAGCGGGGAAAGCAATGAGCAGTTCTTC.

This clone was detected only a few times. V is TRBV7-9 and J is TRBJ2-2; D unresolved. Germline V lookup: CDR1 SEHNR, CDR2 FQNEAQ (reference sequence). Trimming removed 5 bases from V and 0 bases from J, with 7 bases in between. This CDR3 is built from 14 residues. CDR3 protein: CASSLMANTGELFF. For the CDR3, the DNA is TGTGCCAGCAGCCTCATGGCGAACACCGGGGAGCTGTTTTTT.

The chain is built from TRBV29-1 and TRBJ1-3; the D gene is possibly TRBD1 (5 bases). Germline-derived CDR1 and CDR2 are SQVTM and ANQGSEA. This CDR3 has 14 amino acids. V lost 3 bases and J lost 0, with 9 bases in between. CDR3 residues: CSVEGTGSGNTIYF. The CDR3 DNA follows: TGCAGCGTTGAGGGAACAGGCTCTGGAAACACCATATATTTT.

This clone was seen only a few times. The chain combines TRBV9 with TRBJ1-2; D gene unclear. Germline V gene data show CDR1 as SGDLS and CDR2 as YYNGEE. The CDR3 runs 15 residues. The V and J ends lost 0 bases and 1 base respectively, with 10 bases between them. CDR3 amino acids: CASSVDPGINYGYTF. Written as DNA, the CDR3 is TGTGCCAGCAGCGTAGATCCGGGAATTAACTATGGCTACACCTTC.

This sequence joins TRBV5-6 and TRBJ2-7, with 8 bases fitting TRBD1. The V gene end was trimmed by 1 base and the J gene end by 2 bases; junction bases not matched to a gene: 2. Germline V CDR1 and CDR2: SGHDT, YYEEEE. The CDR3 extends over 14 amino acids. The CDR3 region is CASSLQGQAYEQYF. The DNA for the CDR3 is TGTGCCAGCAGCTTGCAGGGACAGGCCTACGAGCAGTACTTC.

The J gene is TRBJ1-6, the V gene TRBV5-1; TRBD1 matches 10 bases. The CDR3 consists of 15 residues. Germline V gene lookup returns CDR1 SGHRS and CDR2 YFSETQ. J gave up 8 bases and V 4 bases, and 6 bases lay outside the gene matches. The CDR3 sequence is CASSPMGTGDSPLHF. The DNA of the CDR3 is TGCGCCAGCAGCCCCATGGGGACAGGGGATTCACCCCTCCACTTT.

This clone has only a few counts. The chain has TRBV6-5 and TRBJ2-5, with a tentative D call TRBD2 (6 bases). V shed 0 bases and J shed 3 bases, with 14 bases lying between them. CDR1 MNHEY and CDR2 SVGAGI come from the germline V gene. The CDR3 is 16 amino acids. The CDR3 reads CASSYSPHPGEETQYF. Written as DNA, the CDR3 is TGTGCCAGCAGTTACTCGCCCCACCCGGGGGAAGAGACCCAGTACTTC.

This clone came up a few times. The chain carries TRBV11-2 and TRBJ2-6; no firm D call. Between the trimmed V and J ends, which lost 1 base and 0 bases, there was a span of 4 bases. The CDR3 loop spans 15 amino acids. Germline V lookup: CDR1 SGHAT, CDR2 FQNNGV. The CDR3: CASSLGGSGANVLTF. The DNA for the CDR3 is TGTGCCAGCAGCTTAGGCGGCTCTGGGGCCAACGTCCTGACTTTC.

Only a few counts were recorded for this clone. The chain joins TRBV29-1 to TRBJ1-2; 8 bases fit TRBD1. This CDR3 contains 13 residues. Germline V gene data show CDR1 as SQVTM and CDR2 as ANQGSEA. V lost 0 bases to trimming and J lost 7 bases; unmatched junction nucleotides: 4. In DNA form, the CDR3 reads TGCAGCGTTGAAGAACAGGGGGTAGGTGGCTACACCTTC. It specifies CSVEEQGVGGYTF.

The rearrangement joins TRBV7-2 to TRBJ1-5, with TRBD1 matching 10 bases. The CDR3 is 10 amino acids. Germline loops: CDR1 SGHTA, CDR2 FQGNSA. V gave up 8 bases and J gave up 11 bases; unmatched junction bases: 0. This CDR3 reads CASGTGAQHF. The CDR3 region has the DNA TGTGCCAGCGGGACAGGGGCCCAGCATTTT.

This chain joins TRBV19 and TRBJ2-7; 13 nucleotides agree with TRBD2. After removal of 7 bases from V and 5 bases from J, the junction contained 11 bases not matched to a gene. The CDR3 runs 16 residues. Germline values: CDR1 LNHDA, CDR2 SQIVND (reference sequence). The CDR3 here is CASTKPRTSGGHEQYF. The CDR3 nucleotides read TGTGCCAGTACGAAGCCCCGGACTAGCGGGGGCCACGAGCAGTACTTC.

The table lists this clone with a few counts. The chain recombines TRBV27 with TRBJ1-5; the D is unclear. Germline V CDR1 and CDR2: MNHEY, SMNVEV (reference sequence). The germline V and J ends were trimmed by 2 bases and 2 bases, with 4 bases remaining between them. The CDR3 spans 13 residues. CDR3 nucleotides: TGTGCCAGCAGTTTAGACGGCAATCAGCCCCAGCATTTT. It translates to CASSLDGNQPQHF.

CDR3 residues: CASSFIAGGINEQFF. DNA of the CDR3: TGTGCCAGCAGTTTTATAGCGGGGGGGATCAATGAGCAGTTCTTC. The chain uses TRBV27 and TRBJ2-1; TRBD2 matches 11 bases. This CDR3 comprises 15 residues. V shed 3 bases and J 6 bases; nucleotides not matched to a gene: 4. From germline, CDR1 is MNHEY and CDR2 SMNVEV (reference sequence).

The chain uses TRBV19 and TRBJ2-1; 7 bases line up with TRBD1. V shed 7 bases and J 7 bases; nucleotides not matched to a gene: 10. This CDR3 has 14 residues. CDR1 is LNHDA, CDR2 SQIVND, per germline (reference sequence). The CDR3: CASTEGGLANEQFF. The CDR3 coding sequence is TGTGCCAGTACCGAAGGGGGCTTAGCGAATGAGCAGTTCTTC.